This T cell receptor (beta chain) came from a study of T cells in localized non-small cell lung cancer. By proportion, this clone is medium-sized. The target antigen is unknown. Germline assignment: CDR1 SGHNT and CDR2 YENEEA. This CDR3 is 14 amino acids long. Trimming stripped 2 bases from V and 2 bases from J, with 10 bases between. Assay: immunoSEQ multiplex PCR; the TCRdb copy retains only in-frame clones and omits some. The profile covers some 1,500 clones, with nearly 25% appearing a single time and 12% taken by the ten largest. General study findings and limits: Sequencing involved a lone tumor region, leaving heterogeneity possible. A denser population of T cells in blood accompanied longer overall survival. Clonality of T cells reached its maximum in uninvolved adjacent lung, surpassing tumor.

The sample here was lung tumor tissue, taken before any cancer treatment. The sequence derives from a male donor at least 60 years old with stage II lung adenocarcinoma. The chain joins TRBV11-3 to TRBJ2-7; possibly TRBD1 for D (5 bases). Here the CDR3 DNA reads TGTGCCAGCAGCTTACCAGGGTCCACCTACGAGCAGTACTTC. This gives the protein CASSLPGSTYEQYF.